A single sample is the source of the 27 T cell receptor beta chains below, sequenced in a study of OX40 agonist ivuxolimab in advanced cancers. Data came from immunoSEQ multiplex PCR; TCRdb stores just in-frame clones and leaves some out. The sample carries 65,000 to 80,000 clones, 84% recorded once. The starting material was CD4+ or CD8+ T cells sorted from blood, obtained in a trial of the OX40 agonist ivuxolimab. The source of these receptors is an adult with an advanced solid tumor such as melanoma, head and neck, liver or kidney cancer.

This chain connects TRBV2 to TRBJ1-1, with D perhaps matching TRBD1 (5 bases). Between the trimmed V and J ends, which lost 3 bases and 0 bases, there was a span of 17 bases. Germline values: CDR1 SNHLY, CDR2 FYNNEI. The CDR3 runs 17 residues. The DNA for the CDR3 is TGTGCCAGCAGTGAGGTTGGGGCCGCGGGGATGAACACTGAAGCTTTCTTT. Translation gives CASSEVGAAGMNTEAFF.

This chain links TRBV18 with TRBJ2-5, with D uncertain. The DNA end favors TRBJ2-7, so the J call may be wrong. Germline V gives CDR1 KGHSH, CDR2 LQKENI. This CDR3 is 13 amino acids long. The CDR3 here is CASSPPAGHEQYF. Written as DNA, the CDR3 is TGTGCCAGCTCACCACCCGCCGGACACGAGCAGTACTTC.

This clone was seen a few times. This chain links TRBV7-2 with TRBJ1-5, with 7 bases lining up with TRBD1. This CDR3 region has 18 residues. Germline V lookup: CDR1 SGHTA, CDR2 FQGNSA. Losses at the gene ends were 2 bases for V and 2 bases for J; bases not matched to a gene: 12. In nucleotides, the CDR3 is TGTGCCAGCAGCTTACGGGACACAGGGGCGGGGGGCAATCAGCCCCAGCATTTT. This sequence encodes CASSLRDTGAGGNQPQHF.

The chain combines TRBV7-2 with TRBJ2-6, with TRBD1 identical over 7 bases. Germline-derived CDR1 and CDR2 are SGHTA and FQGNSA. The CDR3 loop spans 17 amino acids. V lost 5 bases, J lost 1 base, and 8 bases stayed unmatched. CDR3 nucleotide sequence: TGTGCCAGCAGCCAAAAGGGGGCCGGGTCTGGGGCCAACGTCCTGACTTTC. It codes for CASSQKGAGSGANVLTF.

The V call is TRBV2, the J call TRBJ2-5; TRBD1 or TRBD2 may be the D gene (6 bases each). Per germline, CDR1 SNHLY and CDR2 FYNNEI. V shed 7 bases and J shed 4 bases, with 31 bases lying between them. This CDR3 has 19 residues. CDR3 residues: CASKPRGLAGVSTRETQYF. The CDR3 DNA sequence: TGTGCCAGCAAACCTCGGGGGCTAGCAGGAGTCAGCACAAGAGAGACCCAGTACTTC.

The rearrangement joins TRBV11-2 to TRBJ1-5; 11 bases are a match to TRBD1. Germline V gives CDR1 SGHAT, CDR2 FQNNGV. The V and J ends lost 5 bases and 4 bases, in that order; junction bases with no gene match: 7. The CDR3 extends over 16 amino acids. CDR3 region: CASSLAGTGGNQPQHF. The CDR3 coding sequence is TGTGCCAGCAGCCTAGCCGGGACAGGGGGAAATCAGCCCCAGCATTTT.

CDR3 sequence: CASILGTGRYEKLFF. CDR3 bases: TGTGCCAGCATACTCGGGACAGGACGCTATGAAAAACTGTTTTTT. J is TRBJ1-4 and V is TRBV2; 8 bases agree with TRBD1. V shed 7 bases and J 6 bases; nucleotides not matched to a gene: 10. Germline loops: CDR1 SNHLY, CDR2 FYNNEI. The CDR3 runs to 15 residues.

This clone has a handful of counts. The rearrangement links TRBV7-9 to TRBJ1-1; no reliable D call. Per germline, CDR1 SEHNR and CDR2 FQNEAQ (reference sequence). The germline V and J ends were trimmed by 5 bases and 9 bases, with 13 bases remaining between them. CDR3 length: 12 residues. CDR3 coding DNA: TGTGCCAGCAGCCAGGCAGGAAATCAAGCTTTCTTT. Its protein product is CASSQAGNQAFF. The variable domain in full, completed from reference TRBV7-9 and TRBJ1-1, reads DTGVSQNPRHKITKRGQNVTFRCDPISEHNRLYWYRQTLGQGPEFLTYFQNEAQLEKSRLLSDRFSAERPKGSFSTLEIQRTEQGDSAMYLCASSQAGNQAFFGQGTRLTVV.

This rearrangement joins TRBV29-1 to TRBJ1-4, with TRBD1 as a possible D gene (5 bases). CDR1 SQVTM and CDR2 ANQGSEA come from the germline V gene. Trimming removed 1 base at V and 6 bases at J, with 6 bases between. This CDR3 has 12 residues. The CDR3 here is CSVEGQHEKLFF. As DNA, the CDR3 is TGCAGCGTTGAAGGACAGCATGAAAAACTGTTTTTT.

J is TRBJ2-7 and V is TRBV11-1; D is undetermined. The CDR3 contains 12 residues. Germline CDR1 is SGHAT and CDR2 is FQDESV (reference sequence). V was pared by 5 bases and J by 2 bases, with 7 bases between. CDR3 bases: TGTGCCAGCAGCCTATCCCCCTACGAGCAGTACTTC. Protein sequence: CASSLSPYEQYF.

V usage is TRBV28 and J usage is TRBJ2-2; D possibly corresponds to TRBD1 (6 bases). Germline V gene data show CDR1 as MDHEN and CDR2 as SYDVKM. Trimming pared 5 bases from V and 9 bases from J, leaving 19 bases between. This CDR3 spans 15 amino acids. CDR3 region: CASSLRTAQQRELFF. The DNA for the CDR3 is TGTGCCAGCAGTCTGAGGACAGCCCAACAAAGGGAGCTGTTTTTT.

DNA of the CDR3: TGTGCCAGCAGCTTAGCACAGGGGAGTGAAGCTTTCTTT. Its translation: CASSLAQGSEAFF. The rearrangement links TRBV11-2 to TRBJ1-1, with 7 bases identical to TRBD1. This CDR3 spans 13 amino acids. Trimming cost V 1 base and J 7 bases; bases outside gene matches: 3. CDR1 and CDR2 (germline): SGHAT, FQNNGV.

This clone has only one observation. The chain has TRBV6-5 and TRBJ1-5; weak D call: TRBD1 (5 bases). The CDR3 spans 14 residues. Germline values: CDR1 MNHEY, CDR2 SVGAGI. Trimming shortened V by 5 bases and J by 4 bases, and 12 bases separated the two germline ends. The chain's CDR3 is CASSQGAPNQPQHF. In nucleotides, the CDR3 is TGTGCCAGCAGTCAAGGGGCACCTAATCAGCCCCAGCATTTT.

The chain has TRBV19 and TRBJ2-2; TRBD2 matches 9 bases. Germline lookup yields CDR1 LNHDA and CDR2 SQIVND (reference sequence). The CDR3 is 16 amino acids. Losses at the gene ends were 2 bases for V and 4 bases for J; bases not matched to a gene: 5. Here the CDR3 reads CASSILRSGSTGELFF. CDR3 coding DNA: TGTGCCAGTAGTATATTGCGTAGCGGGAGCACCGGGGAGCTGTTTTTT.

The CDR3 loop is CASRDRGLATNEKLFF. The CDR3 coding sequence is TGTGCCAGTAGGGACAGGGGCCTTGCAACTAATGAAAAACTGTTTTTT. This chain connects TRBV7-8 to TRBJ1-4; 10 bases align to TRBD1. CDR1 SGHVS and CDR2 FQNEAQ come from the germline V gene. The ends lost 9 bases at V and 0 bases at J; junction bases unmatched: 7. The CDR3 contains 16 residues.

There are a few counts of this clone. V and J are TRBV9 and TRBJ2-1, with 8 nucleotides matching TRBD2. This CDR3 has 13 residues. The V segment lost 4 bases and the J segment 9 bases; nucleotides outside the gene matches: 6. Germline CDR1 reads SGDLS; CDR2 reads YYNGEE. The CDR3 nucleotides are TGTGCCAGCAGCATCCCGGGAGGGGGTGAGCAGTTCTTC. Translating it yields CASSIPGGGEQFF.

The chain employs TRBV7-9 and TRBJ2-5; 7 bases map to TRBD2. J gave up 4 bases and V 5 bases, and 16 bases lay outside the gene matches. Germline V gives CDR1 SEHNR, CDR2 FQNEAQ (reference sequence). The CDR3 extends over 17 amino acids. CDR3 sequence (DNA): TGTGCCAGCAGCCCAAGGGAGGGGTCCCCTCGAGGAGAGACCCAGTACTTC. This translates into CASSPREGSPRGETQYF.

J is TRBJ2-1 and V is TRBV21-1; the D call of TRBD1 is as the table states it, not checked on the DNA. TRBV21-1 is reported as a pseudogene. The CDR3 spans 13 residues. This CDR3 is CASMEVRQGRQFF. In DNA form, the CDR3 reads TGTGCCAGCATGGAGGTTAGACAGGGAAGGCAGTTCTTC.

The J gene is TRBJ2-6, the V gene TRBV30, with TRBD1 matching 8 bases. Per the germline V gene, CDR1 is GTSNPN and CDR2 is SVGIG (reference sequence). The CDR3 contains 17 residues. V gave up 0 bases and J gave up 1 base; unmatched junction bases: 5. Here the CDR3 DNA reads TGTGCCTGGAGTGTCCCCAGGGGGCTGTCTGGGGCCAACGTCCTGACTTTC. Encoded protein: CAWSVPRGLSGANVLTF.

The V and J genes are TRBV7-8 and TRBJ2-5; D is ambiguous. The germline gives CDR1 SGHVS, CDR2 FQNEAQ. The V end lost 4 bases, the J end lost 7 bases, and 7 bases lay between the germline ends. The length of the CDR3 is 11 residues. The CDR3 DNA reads TGTGCCAGCAGCTCAGAAGGGACCCAGTACTTC. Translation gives CASSSEGTQYF.

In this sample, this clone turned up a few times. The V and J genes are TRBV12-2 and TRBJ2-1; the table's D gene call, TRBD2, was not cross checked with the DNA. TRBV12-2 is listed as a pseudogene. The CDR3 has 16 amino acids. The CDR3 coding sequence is TGTGCAAGTCGCTTTCTAGAGGGAGGAGTTTATGGTGAGCAGTTCTTC. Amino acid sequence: CASRFLEGGVYGEQFF.

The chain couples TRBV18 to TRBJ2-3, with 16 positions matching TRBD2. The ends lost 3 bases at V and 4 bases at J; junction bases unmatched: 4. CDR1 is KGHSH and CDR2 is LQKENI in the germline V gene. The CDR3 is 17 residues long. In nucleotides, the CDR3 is TGTGCCAGCTCACCCGGGACTAGCGGGAGGGCCGCAGATACGCAGTATTTT. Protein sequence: CASSPGTSGRAADTQYF.

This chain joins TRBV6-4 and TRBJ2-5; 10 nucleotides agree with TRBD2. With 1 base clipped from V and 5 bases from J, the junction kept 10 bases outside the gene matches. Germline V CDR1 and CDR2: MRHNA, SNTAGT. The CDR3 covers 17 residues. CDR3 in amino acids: CASSDWLAGDKSETQYF. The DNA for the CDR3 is TGTGCCAGCAGTGACTGGCTAGCGGGAGACAAATCGGAGACCCAGTACTTC.

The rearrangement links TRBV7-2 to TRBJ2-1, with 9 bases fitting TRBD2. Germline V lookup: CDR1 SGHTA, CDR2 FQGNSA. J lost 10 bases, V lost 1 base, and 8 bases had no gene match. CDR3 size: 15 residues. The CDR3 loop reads CASSLEGAGGREQFF. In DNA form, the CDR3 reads TGTGCCAGCAGCTTAGAGGGGGCGGGGGGGCGGGAGCAGTTCTTC.

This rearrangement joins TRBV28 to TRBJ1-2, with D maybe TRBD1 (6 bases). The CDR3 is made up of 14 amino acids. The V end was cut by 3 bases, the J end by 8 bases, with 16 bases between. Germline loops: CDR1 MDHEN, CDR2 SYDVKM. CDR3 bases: TGTGCCAGCAGTTTCTTGGGGGGGGCGCCCGGCTACACCTTC. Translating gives CASSFLGGAPGYTF.

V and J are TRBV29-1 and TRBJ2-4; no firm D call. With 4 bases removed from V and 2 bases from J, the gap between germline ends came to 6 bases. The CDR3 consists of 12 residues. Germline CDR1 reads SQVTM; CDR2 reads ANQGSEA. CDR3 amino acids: CSVGTTKNIQYF. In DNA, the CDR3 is TGCAGCGTTGGGACGACCAAAAACATTCAGTACTTC. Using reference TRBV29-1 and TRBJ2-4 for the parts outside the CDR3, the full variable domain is SAVISQKPSRDICQRGTSLTIQCQVDSQVTMMFWYRQQPGQSLTLIATANQGSEATYESGFVIDKFPISRPNLTFSTLTVSNMSPEDSSIYLCSVGTTKNIQYFGAGTRLSVL.

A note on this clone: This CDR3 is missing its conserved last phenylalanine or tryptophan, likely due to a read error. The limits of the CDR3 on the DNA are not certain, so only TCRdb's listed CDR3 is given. The CDR3 is CASGLVLERGS. The chain recombines TRBV12-5 with TRBJ1-2; whether TRBD1, the table's D call, matches the DNA was not checked. The CDR3 is made up of 11 amino acids, end residues included. Germline assignment: CDR1 LGHNT and CDR2 FRNRAP.